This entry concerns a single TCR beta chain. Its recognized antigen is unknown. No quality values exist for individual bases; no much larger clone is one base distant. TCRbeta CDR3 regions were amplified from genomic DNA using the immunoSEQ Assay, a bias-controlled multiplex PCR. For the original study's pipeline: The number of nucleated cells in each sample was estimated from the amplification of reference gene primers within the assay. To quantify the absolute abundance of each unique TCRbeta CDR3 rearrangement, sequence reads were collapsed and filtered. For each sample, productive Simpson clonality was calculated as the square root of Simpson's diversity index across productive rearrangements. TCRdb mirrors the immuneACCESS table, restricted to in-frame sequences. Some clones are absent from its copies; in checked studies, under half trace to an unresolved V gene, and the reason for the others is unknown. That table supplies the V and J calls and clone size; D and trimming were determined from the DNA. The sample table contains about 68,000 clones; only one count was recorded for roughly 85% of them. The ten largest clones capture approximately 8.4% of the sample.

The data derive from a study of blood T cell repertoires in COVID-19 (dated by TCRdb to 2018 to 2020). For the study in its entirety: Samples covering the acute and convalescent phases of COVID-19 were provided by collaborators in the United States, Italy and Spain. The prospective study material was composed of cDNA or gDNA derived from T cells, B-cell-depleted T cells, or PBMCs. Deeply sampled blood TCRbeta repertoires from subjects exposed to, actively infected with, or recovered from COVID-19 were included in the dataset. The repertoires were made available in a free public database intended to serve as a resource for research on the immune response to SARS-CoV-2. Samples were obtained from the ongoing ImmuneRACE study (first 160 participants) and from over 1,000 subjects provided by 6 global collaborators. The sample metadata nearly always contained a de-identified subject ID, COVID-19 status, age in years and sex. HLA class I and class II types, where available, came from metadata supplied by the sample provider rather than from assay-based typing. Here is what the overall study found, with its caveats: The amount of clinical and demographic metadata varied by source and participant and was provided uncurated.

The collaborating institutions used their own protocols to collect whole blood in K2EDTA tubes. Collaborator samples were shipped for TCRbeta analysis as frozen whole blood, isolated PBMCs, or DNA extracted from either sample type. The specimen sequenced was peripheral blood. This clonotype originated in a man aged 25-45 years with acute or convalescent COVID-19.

The DNA sequence follows: TGTGCCAGCAGCTTAAGCGGAGGGCGGGAAGAGACCCAGTACTTC. Its protein is CASSLSGGREETQYF. This sequence uses TRBV11-3 and TRBJ2-5; tentative D gene TRBD2, with 6 bases matching. CDR1 and CDR2 are read off the germline V gene as SGHNT and YENEEA. The V and J ends are trimmed by 2 bases and 3 bases, leaving 13 bases between them. From the cysteine up to the phenylalanine, the CDR3 has a length of 15 residues. CDR3 DNA is the only sequence kept; it has 45 bases, read in frame from the first base.